This T cell receptor beta chain was identified during a study of cytomegalovirus exposure and HLA in healthy donors. CDR3 length equals 15 residues. Trimming took 0 bases from V and 1 from J; bases not matched to a gene: 3. CDR1 GTSNPN and CDR2 SVGIG come from the germline V gene (reference sequence). This clone has only one observation. The antigen remains unidentified. The study ran its PCR with 60 Vbeta and 13 Jbeta primers. Method: immunoSEQ multiplex PCR; TCRdb's copy keeps in-frame clones and lacks some. The sample includes under 200,000 clones, about 80% seen only once; the top ten take 1.3%. Points from the study as a whole: Cytomegalovirus-associated status was assigned to 150 or so TCR beta chains. Further analysis was carried out later, and it showed several of the most significant clusters appearing linked to common viral pathogens. From TCR beta sequences, most subjects' HLA-A and HLA-B alleles were reportedly predicted accurately. In an earlier analysis, most TCR beta V segments were productive about 87% or about 30% of the time.

The receptor was derived from a man aged 25 to 45 in good health and CMV-seronegative. Sequences were obtained from PBMCs. The chain uses TRBV30 and TRBJ1-5; 7 bases agree with TRBD1. The CDR3 is CAWSVSGGSNQPQHF. CDR3 bases: TGTGCCTGGAGTGTCTCAGGGGGGAGCAATCAGCCCCAGCATTTT.